A single sample gave rise to the 3 T cell receptor beta chains below, sequenced in a study of T cell responses to AZD1222 COVID-19 vaccine. Data came from immunoSEQ multiplex PCR; TCRdb stores just in-frame clones and leaves some out. The table lists more than 95,000 clones, 80% to 90% of them singletons. The input for sequencing was peripheral blood, taken on day 0 of AZD1222 vaccination. The receptors come from an adult in good health.

The chain links TRBV28 to TRBJ1-6; D perhaps matches TRBD1 (5 bases). Trimming left V 7 bases short and J 8 bases short, with 9 bases between. CDR1 is MDHEN and CDR2 is SYDVKM in the germline V gene. The CDR3 length is 12 residues. The CDR3 reads CASTWGDSPLHF. CDR3 nucleotide sequence: TGTGCCAGCACTTGGGGGGATTCACCCCTCCACTTT.

The V call is TRBV12-3 or TRBV12-4, the J call TRBJ2-7; D possibly matches TRBD1 or TRBD2 (5 bases each). The CDR3 extends over 11 amino acids. CDR3 nucleotides: TGTGCCAGCAGCCTCCGGGACCGTCTGGTCGTC. This gives the protein CASSLRDRLVV.

In its sample, this clone was seen once. V is TRBV15 and J is TRBJ1-4, with a possible D match to TRBD1 (5 bases). The CDR3 sequence is 16 residues long. Trimming left V 0 bases short and J 0 bases short, with 8 bases between. Germline-derived CDR1 and CDR2 are LNHNV and YYDKDF (reference sequence). CDR3 amino acids: CATSRETAATNEKLFF. As DNA, the CDR3 is TGTGCCACCAGCAGAGAGACAGCTGCAACTAATGAAAAACTGTTTTTT.